This section outlines one T cell receptor beta chain sequence together with its context. These data come from a study of blood T cell repertoires in COVID-19. Study-level background: The United States, Italy and Spain provided the acute and convalescent COVID-19 samples. Nucleic acid was either cDNA or gDNA, and it came from T cells, B-cell-depleted T cells, or PBMCs.

From germline, CDR1 is LNHNV and CDR2 YYDKDF (reference sequence). The CDR3 sequence is 14 residues long. V was shortened by 5 bases and J by 3 bases, with 13 bases between the two germline ends. In the authors' workflow: For nucleated cells, counts were estimated from reference gene primer amplification. TCRdb's copy holds only in-frame clones and misses some; the assay was immunoSEQ multiplex PCR. For V, J and clone size, that table is used; D and trimming come from the DNA. This table holds tens of thousands of clones, approximately 83% found once. This sequence originates from a human donor in a cohort sampled during active COVID-19. The rearrangement uses TRBV15 and TRBJ1-2; D is perhaps TRBD1 (6 bases). The specimen sequenced was peripheral blood. CDR3 protein: CATSSRQADYGYTF. CDR3 DNA sequence: TGTGCCACCAGCTCGCGACAGGCGGACTATGGCTACACCTTC.